This T cell receptor (beta chain) was obtained from a study of cytomegalovirus exposure and HLA in healthy donors. Regarding the study as a whole: Researchers catalogued about 150 TCR beta chains as cytomegalovirus-associated. From TCR beta sequences, most subjects' HLA-A and HLA-B alleles were reportedly predicted accurately. A later analysis linked a missense DCLRE1C variant to TCR beta V- and J-gene trimming.

The PCR used 60 Vbeta and 13 Jbeta primers. Sequencing used immunoSEQ multiplex PCR; TCRdb keeps in-frame clones, though not all of them. The sample carries about 190,000 clones, roughly 84% recorded once. For this clone: The antigen is undetermined.

This CDR3 spans 13 amino acids. V lost 3 bases and J lost 4, with 9 bases in between. The germline V gene encodes CDR1 KGHSH and CDR2 LQKENI. The chain recombines TRBV18 with TRBJ1-2; maybe TRBD1 (5 bases). Sequencing input: PBMCs. The TCR was taken from a boy younger than 18 in good health and CMV-seronegative. As DNA, the CDR3 is TGTGCCAGCTCACCGGGGGGGACCTATGGCTACACCTTC. This translates into CASSPGGTYGYTF.